This TCR beta chain was retrieved from a study of vaccination effects on CD4 cells after COVID-19. Overall study results and limits: In vaccinees who were healthy, merely 1 out of 255 vaccine-induced clones cross-reacted with common cold coronaviruses.

With respect to this clone: Antigen specificity is unknown.

TCRdb keeps only in-frame clones here, not all; method: immunoSEQ multiplex PCR. This table has about 63,000 clones, about 80% appearing once. Sequencing was preceded by expansion of antigen-specific CD4+ T cells with viral peptide pools in the ViraFEST assay. After less than twelve days in culture, the CD4+ T cells were isolated. Vaccine recipients had no previous SARS-CoV-2 infection; their nucleocapsid antibodies were negative. This sample comprised CD4+ T cells from PBMCs cultured with HCoV-OC43 spike peptides, obtained before COVID-19 vaccination. Regarding subset: HCoV-OC43 spike overlapping peptide pool stimulation. The sequence was collected from a human donor who received a COVID-19 vaccine.

CDR3 loop: CASSSSLSTQYF. CDR3 in DNA: TGTGCCAGCAGCTCCTCCCTTAGTACGCAGTATTTT. The V and J genes are TRBV7-2 and TRBJ2-3; D is unclear. Between the trimmed V and J ends, which lost 4 bases and 8 bases, there was a span of 10 bases. This CDR3 has 12 residues. Germline V CDR1 and CDR2: SGHTA, FQGNSA.